Sequencing of this T cell receptor beta chain was carried out in a study of cytomegalovirus exposure and HLA in healthy donors (TCRdb year 2017). A note on the overall study: A later analysis indicated that the roughly 130 validation repertoires were generated on the platform also employed for the 666 repertoires of the first cohort. The study aimed to test whether signatures of past pathogen exposure could be identified by cataloging public T cell receptors. A separate validation cohort of about 110 different subjects was used in addition to the approximately 610-subject first cohort. To predict cytomegalovirus infection status, the study brought together high-throughput TCR immunosequencing, statistical association of individual TCRs with disease status, and machine learning.

Libraries were built with the immunoSEQ multiplex PCR assay. Processing in the source paper ran as follows. A statistical classification framework was developed to diagnose cytomegalovirus status using the catalog of TCR beta chain sequences. The source is immuneACCESS, and TCRdb retained only in-frame sequences with V and J called. Part of the clones is not carried over; for the studies checked, unresolved V genes explain less than half of this, and the remainder is unexplained. The V and J calls and clone size come from that table; D and trimming were worked out from the DNA. Within this sample are more than 110,000 clones, with 84% of them counted one time only. 1.4% to 1.5% of the sample is taken by the ten largest. Separate from the approximately 700-subject first cohort, the validation cohort of more than 90 subjects was the group to which the donors belonged. Details on this clone: Its antigen is still unknown. The input lacks base qualities; no much larger clone sits a single base away.

The investigation overall reported the following: The validation cohort had no HLA typing available for a later analysis, so co-occurrence within that cohort was assessed over all 120 or so repertoires. The authors suggested that the approach could potentially be extended to other disease states and immunological phenotypes. Three of the identified cytomegalovirus-associated TCR beta chains were confirmed in vitro to be specific for cytomegalovirus antigens. Across donors, most TCR sequences were observed very rarely, whereas some public TCRs were present in many individuals. Cytomegalovirus status was reported to be diagnosed by the classifier with high specificity and sensitivity in both the original and validation cohorts. Subsequent analysis determined that TCRs grouped into clusters in the first cohort also showed a tendency toward co-occurrence across the 120 validation repertoires, and 94% of cluster scores exceeded 0. The study listed 150 to 200 TCR beta chains as associated with cytomegalovirus.

Including the terminal cysteine and phenylalanine, the CDR3 comprises 14 residues. This entry keeps only the CDR3 DNA: 42 bases, framed from base 1. At the junction V is shortened by 1 base and J by 2 bases, with 8 bases in between. CDR1 MDHEN and CDR2 SYDVKM were looked up in the germline V gene. This receptor was obtained from a woman in her thirties in good health and CMV-seronegative. Recombination linked TRBV28 to TRBJ2-5; tentative D gene TRBD2, with 5 bases matching. Sequences were obtained from PBMCs. The CDR3 region reads CASSLSDFQETQYF. The DNA sequence is TGTGCCAGCAGTTTATCGGACTTTCAAGAGACCCAGTACTTC.